The present T cell receptor beta chain was sequenced within a study of CD8 T cells in Susac syndrome. After extraction with the RNeasy kit, roughly 0.45 to 1 ug of the RNA was reverse transcribed using random hexamers. immunoSEQ multiplex PCR amplified TCR beta CDR3 across 54 Vbeta, 13 Jbeta. TCRdb used MiXCR to reprocess the immunoSEQ multiplex PCR reads, holding one entry per CDR3 protein. The table lists around 180,000 distinct CDR3 sequences, 94% of them singletons, with roughly 0.12% in the top ten. The ends lost 0 bases at V and 4 bases at J; junction bases unmatched: 3. The CDR3 totals 16 residues. CDR1 and CDR2 from the germline V gene are ENHRY and SYGVKD.

What was sequenced was CD4+ T cells from PBMCs. The chain is built from TRBV10-3 and TRBJ2-1, with 10 nucleotides matching TRBD2. This clonotype was obtained from a human donor with Susac syndrome. The CDR3 region is CAISESKRGGYNEQFF. The CDR3 DNA reads TGTGCCATCAGTGAGTCGAAGCGGGGGGGATACAATGAGCAGTTCTTC.